This T cell receptor beta chain was retrieved from a study of OX40 agonist ivuxolimab in advanced cancers. The ends were cut back, 0 bases at V and 10 bases at J, with 15 bases in the middle. CDR1 is ENHRY and CDR2 is SYGVKD in the germline V gene. This CDR3 is built from 14 residues. Some clones are missing from TCRdb's copy, which holds only in-frame ones; the method was immunoSEQ multiplex PCR. The table records about 60,000 clones, roughly 84% of them present only once. This chain links TRBV10-3 with TRBJ1-1, with D possibly matching TRBD1 (6 bases). Sequenced material: CD4+ or CD8+ T cells sorted from blood, taken in a trial of the OX40 agonist ivuxolimab. The sequence was collected from an adult with an advanced solid tumor such as melanoma, head and neck, liver or kidney cancer. CDR3 DNA: TGTGCCATCAGTGAGTCTATGGGGGCGCAGATAGCTTTCTTT. It yields the protein CAISESMGAQIAFF.